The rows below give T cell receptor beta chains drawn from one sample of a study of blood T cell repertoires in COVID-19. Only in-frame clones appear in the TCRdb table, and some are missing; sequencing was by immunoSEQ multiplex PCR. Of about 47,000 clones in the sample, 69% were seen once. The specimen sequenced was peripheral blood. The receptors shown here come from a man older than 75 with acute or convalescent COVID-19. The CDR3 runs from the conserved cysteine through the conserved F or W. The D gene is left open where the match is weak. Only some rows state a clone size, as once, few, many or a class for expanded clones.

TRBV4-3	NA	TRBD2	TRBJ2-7	TGCGCCAGCAGCCAAACTAGCGGGAGGGTATGGCCCTACGAGCAGTACTTC	CASSQTSGRVWPYEQYF
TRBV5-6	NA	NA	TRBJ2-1	TGTGCCAGCAGCTTGGGACTTAACAATGAGCAGTTCTTC	CASSLGLNNEQFF
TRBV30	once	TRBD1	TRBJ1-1	TGTGCCTGGAAGGGGGCGATGGGCACTGAAGCTTTCTTT	CAWKGAMGTEAFF
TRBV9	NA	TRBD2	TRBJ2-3	TGTGCCAGCTCCGGACTAGCGGGAGCAGATACGCAGTATTTT	CASSGLAGADTQYF
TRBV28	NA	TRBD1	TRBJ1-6	TGTGCCAGCAGTTCGGGACAGCTCTATAATTCACCCCTCCACTTT	CASSSGQLYNSPLHF
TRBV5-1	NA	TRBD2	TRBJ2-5	TGCGCCAGCAGCGGGAGGACTAGCGGAGGTTCCCAAGAGACCCAGTACTTC	CASSGRTSGGSQETQYF
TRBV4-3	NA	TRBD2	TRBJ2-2	TGCGCCAGCAGCCAAAGACTAGCGGGAGGTCCGAACACCGGGGAGCTGTTTTTT	CASSQRLAGGPNTGELFF
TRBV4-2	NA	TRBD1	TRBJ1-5	TGTGCCAGCAGCCAAGAGGGGCAGGGGGTAGGACAGCCCCAGCATTTT	CASSQEGQGVGQPQHF
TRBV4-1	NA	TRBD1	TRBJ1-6	TGCGCCAGCAAGAAGGGACAGGAACAGGGGCCCCTCCACTTT	CASKKGQEQGPLHF
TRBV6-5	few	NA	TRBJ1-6	TGTGCCAGCAGGCGTTCTAATTCACCCCTCCACTTT	CASRRSNSPLHF
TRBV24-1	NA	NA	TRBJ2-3	TGTGCCACCAGTGATGCGGATAGCACAGATACGCAGTATTTT	CATSDADSTDTQYF
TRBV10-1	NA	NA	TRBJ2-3	TGCGCCAGCAGTGGGAGCGGTACAGATACGCAGTATTTT	CASSGSGTDTQYF